This T cell receptor beta chain was sequenced during a study of shared clonotypes between healthy human individuals. The CDR3 is 14 residues long. Trimming took 5 bases from V and 4 from J; bases not matched to a gene: 4. The germline V gene has CDR1 SQVTM and CDR2 ANQGSEA. Profiling relied on immunoSEQ multiplex PCR, and the TCRdb table lists in-frame clones only, not all of them. The sample shows a few million clones, around 90% of them seen only once. This clone came up once. Other DNA sequences of this sample code for an identical CDR3. It was into CD45RA+ naive and CD45RA-negative memory subsets that the CD4+ cells were split.

Material: naive CD4+ T cells from PBMCs. Subset of the sample: CD45RA+ positively selected. The V gene is TRBV29-1, the J gene TRBJ2-1; TRBD2 matches 11 bases. The receptor's source is a man aged 18-30 years in good health. Some clones in this sample may be carry-over from other donors' samples. CDR3 sequence: CSVKGTSGYNEQFF. The CDR3 nucleotides read TGCAGCGTTAAAGGGACTAGCGGTTACAATGAGCAGTTCTTC.